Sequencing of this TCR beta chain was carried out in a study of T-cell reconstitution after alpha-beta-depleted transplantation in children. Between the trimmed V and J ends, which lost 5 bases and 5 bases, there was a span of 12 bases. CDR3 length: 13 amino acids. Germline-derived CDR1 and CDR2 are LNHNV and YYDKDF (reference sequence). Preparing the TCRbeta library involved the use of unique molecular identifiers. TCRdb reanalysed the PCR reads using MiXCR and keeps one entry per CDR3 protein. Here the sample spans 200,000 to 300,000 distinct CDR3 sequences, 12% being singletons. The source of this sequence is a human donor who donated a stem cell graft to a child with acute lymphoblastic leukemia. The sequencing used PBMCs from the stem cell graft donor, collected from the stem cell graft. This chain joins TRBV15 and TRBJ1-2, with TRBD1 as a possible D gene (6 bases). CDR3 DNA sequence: TGTGCCACCAGCCGAGGGGGGGCTTATGGCTACACCTTC. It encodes CATSRGGAYGYTF.